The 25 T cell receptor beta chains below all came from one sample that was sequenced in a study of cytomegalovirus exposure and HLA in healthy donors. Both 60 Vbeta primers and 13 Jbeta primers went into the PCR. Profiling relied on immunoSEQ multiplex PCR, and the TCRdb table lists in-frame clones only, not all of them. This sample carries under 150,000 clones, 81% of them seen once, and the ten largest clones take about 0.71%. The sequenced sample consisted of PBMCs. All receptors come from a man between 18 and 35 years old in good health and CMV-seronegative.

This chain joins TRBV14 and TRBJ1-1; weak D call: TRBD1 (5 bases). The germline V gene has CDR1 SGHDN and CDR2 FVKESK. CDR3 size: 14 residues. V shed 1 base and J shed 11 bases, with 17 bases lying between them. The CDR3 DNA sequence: TGTGCCAGCAGCCAAGTCGGGGGGGAGTCGGGGGCTTTCTTT. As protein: CASSQVGGESGAFF.

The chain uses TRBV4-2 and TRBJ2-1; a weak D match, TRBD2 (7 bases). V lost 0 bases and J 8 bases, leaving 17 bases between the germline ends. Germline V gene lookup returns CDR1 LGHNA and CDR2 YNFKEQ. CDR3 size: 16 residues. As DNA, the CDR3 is TGTGCCAGCAGCCAAGAATTCCAGCGGGACATGGATGAGCAGTTCTTC. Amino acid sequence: CASSQEFQRDMDEQFF.

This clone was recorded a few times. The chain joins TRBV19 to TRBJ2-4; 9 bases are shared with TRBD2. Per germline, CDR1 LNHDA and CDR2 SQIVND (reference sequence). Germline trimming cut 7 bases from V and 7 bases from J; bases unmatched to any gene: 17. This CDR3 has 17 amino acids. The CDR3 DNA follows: TGTGCCAGTAATAAGCGGGGGGCGACGACCCGGGGGAACATTCAGTACTTC. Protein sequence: CASNKRGATTRGNIQYF.

CDR3 in DNA: TGTGCTAGTGGCAAACAGGGGAACTATGGCTACACCTTC. This sequence encodes CASGKQGNYGYTF. The chain has TRBV12-5 and TRBJ1-2, with 7 bases identical to TRBD1. The CDR3 loop spans 13 amino acids. The V and J ends lost 6 bases and 2 bases, in that order; junction bases with no gene match: 3. Germline-derived CDR1 and CDR2 are LGHNT and FRNRAP.

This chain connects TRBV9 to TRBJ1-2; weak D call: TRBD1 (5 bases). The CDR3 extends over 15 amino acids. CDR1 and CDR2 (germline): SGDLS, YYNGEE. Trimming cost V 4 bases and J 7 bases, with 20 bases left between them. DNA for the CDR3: TGTGCCAGCAGCCCACGACAGAGCCATAGAAGTGGCTACACCTTC. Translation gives CASSPRQSHRSGYTF.

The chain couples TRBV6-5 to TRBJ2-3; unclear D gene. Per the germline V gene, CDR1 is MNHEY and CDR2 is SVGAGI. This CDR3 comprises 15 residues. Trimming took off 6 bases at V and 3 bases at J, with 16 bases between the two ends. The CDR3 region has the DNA TGTGCCAGCAGCGAACCTAGTGGCACTACAGATACGCAGTATTTT. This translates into CASSEPSGTTDTQYF.

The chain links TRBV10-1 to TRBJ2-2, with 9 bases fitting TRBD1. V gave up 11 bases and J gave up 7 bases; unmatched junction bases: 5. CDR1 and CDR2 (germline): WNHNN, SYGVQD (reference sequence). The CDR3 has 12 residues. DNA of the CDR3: TGCGCCGCACAGGGGGCCGGCGGGGAGCTGTTTTTT. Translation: CAAQGAGGELFF.

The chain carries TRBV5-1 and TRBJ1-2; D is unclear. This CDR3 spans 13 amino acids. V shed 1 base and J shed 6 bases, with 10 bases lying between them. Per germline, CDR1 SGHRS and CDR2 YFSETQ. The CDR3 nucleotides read TGCGCCAGCAGCTTGTCCCCTGGCAATGGCTACACCTTC. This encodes CASSLSPGNGYTF.

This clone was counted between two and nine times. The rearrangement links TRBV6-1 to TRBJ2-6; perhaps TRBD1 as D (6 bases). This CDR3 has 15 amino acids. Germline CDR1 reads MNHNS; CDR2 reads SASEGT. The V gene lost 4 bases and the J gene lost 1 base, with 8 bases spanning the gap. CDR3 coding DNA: TGTGCCAGCAGTGTTACAGGGTCTGGGGCCAACGTCCTGACTTTC. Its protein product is CASSVTGSGANVLTF.

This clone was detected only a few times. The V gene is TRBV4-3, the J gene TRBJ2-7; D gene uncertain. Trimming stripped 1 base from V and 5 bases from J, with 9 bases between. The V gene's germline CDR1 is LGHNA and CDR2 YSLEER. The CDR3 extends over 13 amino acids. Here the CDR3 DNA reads TGCGCCAGCAGCCAAGCCTTAGAGGACGAGCAGTACTTC. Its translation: CASSQALEDEQYF.

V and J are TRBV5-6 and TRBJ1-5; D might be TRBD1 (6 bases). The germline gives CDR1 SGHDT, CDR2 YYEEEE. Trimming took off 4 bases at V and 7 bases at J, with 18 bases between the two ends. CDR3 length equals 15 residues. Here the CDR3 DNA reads TGTGCCAGCAGCCGACAAAACAGGGTAGAACAGCCCCAGCATTTT. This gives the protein CASSRQNRVEQPQHF.

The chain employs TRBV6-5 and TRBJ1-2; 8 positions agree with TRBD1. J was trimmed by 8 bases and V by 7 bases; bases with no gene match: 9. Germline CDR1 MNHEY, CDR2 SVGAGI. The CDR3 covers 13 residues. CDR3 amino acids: CASTMHRGEGYTF. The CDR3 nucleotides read TGTGCCAGCACAATGCACAGGGGGGAAGGCTACACCTTC.

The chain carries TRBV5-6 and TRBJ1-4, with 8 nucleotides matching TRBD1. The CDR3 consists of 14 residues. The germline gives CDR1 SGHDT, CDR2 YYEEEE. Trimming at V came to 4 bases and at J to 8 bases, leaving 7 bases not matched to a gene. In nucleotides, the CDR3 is TGTGCCAGCAGCCTCAGGGGGCGCGGGGAAAAACTGTTTTTT. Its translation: CASSLRGRGEKLFF.

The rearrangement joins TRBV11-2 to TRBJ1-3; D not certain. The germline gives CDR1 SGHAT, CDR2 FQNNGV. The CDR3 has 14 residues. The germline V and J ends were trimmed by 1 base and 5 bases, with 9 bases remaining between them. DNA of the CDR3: TGTGCCAGCAGCTTAGGAGGGAGTAGAAACACCATATATTTT. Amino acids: CASSLGGSRNTIYF.

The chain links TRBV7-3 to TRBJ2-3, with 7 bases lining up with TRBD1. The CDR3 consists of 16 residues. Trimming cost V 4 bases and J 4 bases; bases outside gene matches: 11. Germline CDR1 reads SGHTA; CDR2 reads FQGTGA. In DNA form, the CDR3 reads TGTGCCAGCAGCTCGCCGACAGGGTCGAGCGCAGATACGCAGTATTTT. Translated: CASSSPTGSSADTQYF.

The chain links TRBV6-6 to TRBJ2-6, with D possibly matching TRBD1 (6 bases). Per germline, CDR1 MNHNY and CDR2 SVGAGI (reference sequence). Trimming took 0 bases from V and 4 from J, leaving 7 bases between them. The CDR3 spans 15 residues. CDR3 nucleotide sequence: TGTGCCAGCAGTTACTCCGGGACAGGGGCCAACGTCCTGACTTTC. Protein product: CASSYSGTGANVLTF.

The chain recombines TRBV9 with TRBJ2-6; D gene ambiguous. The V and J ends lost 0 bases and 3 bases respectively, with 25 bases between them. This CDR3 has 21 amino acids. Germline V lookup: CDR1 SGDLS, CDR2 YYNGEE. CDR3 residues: CASSVGAPITTVTLGANVLTF. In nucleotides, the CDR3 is TGTGCCAGCAGCGTAGGGGCCCCTATAACGACGGTAACTCTTGGGGCCAACGTCCTGACTTTC. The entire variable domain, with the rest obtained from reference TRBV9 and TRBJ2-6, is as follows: DSGVTQTPKHLITATGQRVTLRCSPRSGDLSVYWYQQSLDQGLQFLIQYYNGEERAKGNILERFSAQQFPDLHSELNLSSLELGDSALYFCASSVGAPITTVTLGANVLTFGAGSRLTVL.

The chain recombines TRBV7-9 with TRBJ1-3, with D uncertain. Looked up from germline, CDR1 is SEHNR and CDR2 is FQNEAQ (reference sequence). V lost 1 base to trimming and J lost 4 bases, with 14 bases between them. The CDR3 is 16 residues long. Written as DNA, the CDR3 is TGTGCCAGCAGCTTAGAAGTGGGCGCGGGCGGAAACACCATATATTTT. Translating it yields CASSLEVGAGGNTIYF.

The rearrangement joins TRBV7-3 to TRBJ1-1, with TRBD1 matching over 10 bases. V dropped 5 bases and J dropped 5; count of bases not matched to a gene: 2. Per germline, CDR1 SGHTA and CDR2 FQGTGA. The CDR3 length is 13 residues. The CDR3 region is CASSRQGATEAFF. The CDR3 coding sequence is TGTGCCAGCAGCAGACAGGGGGCGACTGAAGCTTTCTTT.

This chain's CDR3 is CASSQDLVIAGGSAPYNEQFF. As DNA, the CDR3 is TGCGCCAGCAGCCAAGATCTCGTGATAGCGGGGGGGTCAGCCCCCTACAATGAGCAGTTCTTC. The chain recombines TRBV4-3 with TRBJ2-1, with 11 nucleotides matching TRBD2. Germline loops: CDR1 LGHNA, CDR2 YSLEER. V shed 0 bases, J shed 2 bases, and the junction held 15 bases outside the gene matches. This CDR3 has 21 amino acids.

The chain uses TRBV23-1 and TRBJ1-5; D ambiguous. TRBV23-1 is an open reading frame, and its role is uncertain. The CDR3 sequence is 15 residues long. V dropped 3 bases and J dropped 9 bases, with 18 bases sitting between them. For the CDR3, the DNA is TGCGCCAGCAGTCAGCCGGGAGGAGTCCATGGGCCCCAGCATTTT. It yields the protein CASSQPGGVHGPQHF.

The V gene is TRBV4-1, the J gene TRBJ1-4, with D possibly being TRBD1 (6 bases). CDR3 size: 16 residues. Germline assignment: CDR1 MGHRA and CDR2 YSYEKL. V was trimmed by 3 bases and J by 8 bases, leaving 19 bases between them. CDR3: CASSQLGGRRKEKLFF. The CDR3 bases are TGCGCCAGCAGCCAGCTAGGGGGAAGACGTAAGGAAAAACTGTTTTTT.

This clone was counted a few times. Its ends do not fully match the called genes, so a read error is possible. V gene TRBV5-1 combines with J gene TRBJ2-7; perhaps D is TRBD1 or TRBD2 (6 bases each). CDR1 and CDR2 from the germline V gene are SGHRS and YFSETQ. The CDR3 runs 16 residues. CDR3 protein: CASNLGGGRVVGEQYF. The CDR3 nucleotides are TGCGCCAGCAACTTGGGGGGCGGCAGGGTGGTGGGCGAGCAGTACTTC.

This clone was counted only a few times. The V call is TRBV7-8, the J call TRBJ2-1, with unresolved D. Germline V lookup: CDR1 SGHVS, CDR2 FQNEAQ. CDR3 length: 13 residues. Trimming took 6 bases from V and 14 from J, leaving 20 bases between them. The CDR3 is CASSPKYGQDEFF. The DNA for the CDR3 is TGTGCCAGCAGTCCCAAATATGGGCAGGATGAGTTCTTC.

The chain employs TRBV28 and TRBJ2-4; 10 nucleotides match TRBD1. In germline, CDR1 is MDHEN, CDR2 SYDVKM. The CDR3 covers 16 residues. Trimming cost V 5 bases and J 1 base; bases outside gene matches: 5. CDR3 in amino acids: CASSTRTGGAKNIQYF. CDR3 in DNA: TGTGCCAGCAGTACCCGGACAGGGGGTGCCAAAAACATTCAGTACTTC.